The TCR beta chain under discussion was sequenced for a study of CD8+ T cells in alopecia areata. Findings and limits, study-wide: Lesional scalp, notably in alopecia totalis/universalis, had clonality above that of normal scalp.

As for this clone: The target antigen is unknown.

The CDR3 has 14 amino acids. Germline V gene sequence: CDR1 LNHDA, CDR2 SQIVND (reference sequence). With 11 bases removed from V and 0 bases from J, the gap between germline ends came to 16 bases. Extraction of RNA preceded its reverse transcription into cDNA, which served as the sequencing template. The assay was immunoSEQ multiplex PCR, and TCRdb's table has in-frame clones only and misses some. The sample carries around 210,000 clones, 56% recorded once. The rearrangement links TRBV19 to TRBJ1-2; a possible D gene is TRBD1 (5 bases). The origin of this receptor is a human donor in good health. Input material: CD8+ T cells sorted from blood. The CDR3 DNA is TGTGCCTGTCTCCCGACAGACCCTAACTATGGCTACACCTTC. It yields the protein CACLPTDPNYGYTF. The full variable domain, completed using reference TRBV19 and TRBJ1-2, is DGGITQSPKYLFRKEGQNVTLSCEQNLNHDAMYWYRQDPGQGLRLIYYSQIVNDFQKGDIAEGYSVSREKKESFPLTVTSAQKNPTAFYLCACLPTDPNYGYTFGSGTRLTVV.